These T cell receptor beta chains were read from a single sample in a study of tumor and adjacent non-tumor tissue in lung cancer. MiXCR, run by TCRdb on the multiplex PCR reads, gives a single entry per CDR3 protein. In the table there are around 99,000 distinct CDR3 sequences, around 57% of which are singletons. Sequenced material: distant non-tumor lung tissue. The receptors come from a man in his sixties with non-small cell lung cancer. Both conserved end residues are part of each CDR3. Fields, in order: J gene, V gene, D gene, clone size, CDR3 protein, CDR3 DNA. A D gene is named only where the DNA matches it firmly. Only part of the rows carry a size: once, few, many, or a class if the clone is expanded.

j_gene: TRBJ2-7
v_gene: TRBV3-2
d_gene: NA
abundance: NA
CDR3aa: CASSQVGRDGDYEQYF
CDR3nt: TGTGCCAGCAGCCAAGTTGGGAGGGATGGAGACTACGAGCAGTACTTC

j_gene: TRBJ2-7
v_gene: TRBV5-1
d_gene: NA
abundance: NA
CDR3aa: CASSEGRLGTSYEQYF
CDR3nt: TGCGCCAGCAGCGAAGGACGGTTGGGGACCTCCTACGAGCAGTACTTC

j_gene: TRBJ1-2
v_gene: TRBV5-4
d_gene: NA
abundance: many
CDR3aa: CAVKGVSDYGYTF
CDR3nt: TGTGCAGTCAAGGGGGTTAGTGACTATGGCTACACCTTC

j_gene: TRBJ2-3
v_gene: TRBV11-2
d_gene: NA
abundance: NA
CDR3aa: CASSLEQVTSWAGTDTQYF
CDR3nt: TGTGCCAGCAGCTTGGAGCAGGTAACTAGTTGGGCGGGTACAGATACACAGTATTTT

j_gene: TRBJ1-2
v_gene: TRBV12-3/TRBV12-4
d_gene: TRBD1
abundance: NA
CDR3aa: CASSLGQGGTGVCYGYTF
CDR3nt: TGTGCCAGCAGTTTGGGGCAAGGTGGGACAGGGGTGTGCTATGGCTACACATTC

j_gene: TRBJ2-5
v_gene: TRBV5-1
d_gene: NA
abundance: many
CDR3aa: CASSRGQIQETQYF
CDR3nt: TGCGCCAGCAGCCGAGGACAAATCCAAGAGACCCAGTACTTC

j_gene: TRBJ2-5
v_gene: TRBV6-2/TRBV6-3
d_gene: NA
abundance: many
CDR3aa: CASSYWAETQYF
CDR3nt: TGTGCCAGCAGTTACTGGGCGGAGACCCAGTACTTC

j_gene: TRBJ2-7
v_gene: TRBV6-2/TRBV6-3
d_gene: NA
abundance: NA
CDR3aa: CASHSNPPQYEHYF
CDR3nt: TGTGCCAGCCATTCTAACCCGCCCCAATACGAGCATTACTTC

j_gene: TRBJ2-2
v_gene: TRBV11-2
d_gene: NA
abundance: NA
CDR3aa: CASNIPSGATNTGELFF
CDR3nt: TGTGCCAGCAACATACCTTCAGGGGCGACGAACACCGGGGAGCTGTTTTTT

j_gene: TRBJ2-3
v_gene: TRBV11-3
d_gene: NA
abundance: NA
CDR3aa: CTSSSVGYTDTQYF
CDR3nt: TGTACCAGCAGCTCAGTCGGGTACACAGATACGCAGTATTTT

j_gene: TRBJ2-7
v_gene: TRBV11-3
d_gene: NA
abundance: NA
CDR3aa: CASSSHRIEGARKEQYF
CDR3nt: TGTGCCAGTAGCTCCCACAGGATCGAGGGCGCGAGAAAGGAGCAGTACTTC

j_gene: TRBJ2-7
v_gene: TRBV29-1
d_gene: NA
abundance: NA
CDR3aa: CSAEDDSYEHYF
CDR3nt: TGCAGCGCTGAAGATGACAGCTACGAGCACTACTTC

j_gene: TRBJ2-1
v_gene: TRBV29-1
d_gene: NA
abundance: NA
CDR3aa: CSVAEDTPTEQFF
CDR3nt: TGCAGCGTTGCGGAGGACACTCCCACGGAGCAGTTCTTC

j_gene: TRBJ2-4
v_gene: TRBV4-3
d_gene: NA
abundance: many
CDR3aa: CASSQDQESAGVGAKNIQYF
CDR3nt: TGCGCCAGCAGCCAAGATCAGGAGTCAGCAGGGGTAGGGGCCAAAAACATTCAGTACTTC

j_gene: TRBJ1-1
v_gene: TRBV20-1
d_gene: NA
abundance: many
CDR3aa: CSARGREKHEGDFF
CDR3nt: TGCAGTGCTAGAGGAAGAGAAAAGCATGAGGGGGATTTCTTT

j_gene: TRBJ2-4
v_gene: TRBV11-2
d_gene: TRBD1
abundance: NA
CDR3aa: CATSLETGVNIQYF
CDR3nt: TGTGCCACCAGTTTAGAAACAGGGGTGAACATTCAGTACTTC

j_gene: TRBJ1-6
v_gene: TRBV7-8
d_gene: NA
abundance: NA
CDR3aa: CASSPRDMGNSPLHF
CDR3nt: TGTGCCAGCAGCCCGAGGGACATGGGAAATTCACCCCTCCACTTT

j_gene: TRBJ2-3
v_gene: TRBV11-2
d_gene: NA
abundance: NA
CDR3aa: CTSNKGHGSDTQYF
CDR3nt: TGTACCAGCAACAAAGGACATGGTTCAGATACGCAGTATTTT

j_gene: TRBJ2-2
v_gene: TRBV11-1
d_gene: NA
abundance: NA
CDR3aa: CASSPWGSRELFF
CDR3nt: TGTGCCAGCAGTCCCTGGGGGAGCAGGGAGCTGTTTTTC

j_gene: TRBJ2-7
v_gene: TRBV11-2
d_gene: TRBD1
abundance: NA
CDR3aa: CASNTSGTGPYEHYF
CDR3nt: TGTGCCAGCAACACATCCGGGACAGGGCCCTACGAGCATTACTTC

j_gene: TRBJ2-4
v_gene: TRBV11-2
d_gene: NA
abundance: medium-sized
CDR3aa: CASSLGGSSAKNIQYF
CDR3nt: TGTGCCAGCAGCTTAGGAGGGAGTAGCGCCAAAAACATTCAGTACTTC

j_gene: TRBJ2-3
v_gene: TRBV5-4
d_gene: NA
abundance: NA
CDR3aa: CTSSGRGIRGDTQYF
CDR3nt: TGTACCAGCAGCGGGCGTGGGATACGAGGAGATACGCAGTATTTT

j_gene: TRBJ2-3
v_gene: TRBV2
d_gene: NA
abundance: NA
CDR3aa: CAITLGQKSTDTQYF
CDR3nt: TGTGCCATCACCCTCGGACAGAAAAGCACAGATACGCAGTATTTT

j_gene: TRBJ1-6
v_gene: TRBV11-1
d_gene: TRBD1
abundance: NA
CDR3aa: CANSRGQGDNSPLYF
CDR3nt: TGTGCCAACAGCCGAGGACAGGGGGATAATTCACCCCTCTACTTT

j_gene: TRBJ2-5
v_gene: TRBV10-3
d_gene: TRBD1
abundance: NA
CDR3aa: CATSRYRGLQETQYF
CDR3nt: TGTGCCACAAGCCGGTACAGGGGCCTTCAAGAGACCCAGTACTTT

j_gene: TRBJ1-2
v_gene: TRBV6-5
d_gene: NA
abundance: many
CDR3aa: CASSYSTGQYGYTF
CDR3nt: TGTGCCAGCAGTTACTCAACAGGCCAATATGGCTACACCTTC

j_gene: TRBJ1-1
v_gene: TRBV20-1
d_gene: NA
abundance: NA
CDR3aa: CSASGRRAATEAFF
CDR3nt: TGCAGTGCTAGCGGGAGGCGGGCGGCCACTGAAGCTTTCTTT

j_gene: TRBJ2-1
v_gene: TRBV11-2
d_gene: TRBD2
abundance: NA
CDR3aa: CTSSLAGGPIDEQFF
CDR3nt: TGTACCAGCTCTCTAGCGGGAGGACCTATTGATGAGCAGTTCTTC

j_gene: TRBJ1-4
v_gene: TRBV5-6
d_gene: NA
abundance: NA
CDR3aa: CASSLWRADEKLFF
CDR3nt: TGTGCCAGCAGCTTGTGGAGGGCGGATGAAAAATTGTTTTTT

j_gene: TRBJ2-5
v_gene: TRBV28
d_gene: TRBD1
abundance: NA
CDR3aa: CVSSPGQGSETQYF
CDR3nt: TGTGTTAGCAGCCCGGGACAGGGAAGCGAGACCCAGTACTTC

j_gene: TRBJ1-5
v_gene: TRBV6-5
d_gene: TRBD1
abundance: once
CDR3aa: CVNRRDRGTNQPQHF
CDR3nt: TGTGTCAACAGAAGGGACAGGGGCACTAATCAGCCCCAGCATTTT

j_gene: TRBJ2-5
v_gene: TRBV13
d_gene: NA
abundance: NA
CDR3aa: CASSRIGEETQYF
CDR3nt: TGTGCCAGCAGCCGTATAGGGGAAGAGACCCAGTACTTC

j_gene: TRBJ2-5
v_gene: TRBV7-9
d_gene: NA
abundance: NA
CDR3aa: CASSIHNGRGETQYF
CDR3nt: TGTGCCAGCAGCATCCATAATGGGAGGGGGGAGACCCAGTACTTC

j_gene: TRBJ2-7
v_gene: TRBV10-2
d_gene: NA
abundance: NA
CDR3aa: CASNARGRDEQYF
CDR3nt: TGCGCCAGCAATGCGAGGGGGAGGGACGAGCAATACTTC

j_gene: TRBJ2-3
v_gene: TRBV11-2
d_gene: NA
abundance: once
CDR3aa: CAISFLAGSITDMQYF
CDR3nt: TGTGCCATCAGCTTCTTGGCAGGTTCTATCACAGATATGCAGTATTTT

j_gene: TRBJ2-1
v_gene: TRBV12-3/TRBV12-4
d_gene: NA
abundance: few
CDR3aa: CVSSSRQRGNEQFF
CDR3nt: TGTGTCAGCAGTTCAAGACAGCGTGGGAATGAGCAGTTCTTC

j_gene: TRBJ2-5
v_gene: TRBV11-1
d_gene: NA
abundance: NA
CDR3aa: CASSSGTYQETQYF
CDR3nt: TGTGCTAGCAGCTCGGGCACGTACCAAGAGACCCAGTACTTT

j_gene: TRBJ1-1
v_gene: TRBV28
d_gene: NA
abundance: NA
CDR3aa: CASRRQDGTEAFF
CDR3nt: TGTGCCAGCAGGCGACAGGACGGTACTGAAGCTTTCTTT

j_gene: TRBJ2-3
v_gene: TRBV6-5
d_gene: NA
abundance: NA
CDR3aa: CTSSYSGWGTDTQYF
CDR3nt: TGTACCAGCAGTTACTCCGGGTGGGGCACAGATACGCAGTATTTT

j_gene: TRBJ2-7
v_gene: TRBV12-5
d_gene: TRBD1
abundance: NA
CDR3aa: CASGPPGTGTHKQYF
CDR3nt: TGTGCTAGTGGGCCACCCGGGACAGGGACCCACAAGCAGTACTTC

j_gene: TRBJ2-7
v_gene: TRBV29-1
d_gene: NA
abundance: many
CDR3aa: CSVEVNTYEQYF
CDR3nt: TGCAGCGTTGAAGTGAACACCTACGAGCAGTACTTC

j_gene: TRBJ1-1
v_gene: TRBV7-9
d_gene: TRBD1
abundance: many
CDR3aa: CASSSSNRGHTEAFF
CDR3nt: TGTGCCAGCAGCTCGTCTAACAGGGGACACACTGAAGCTTTCTTT

j_gene: TRBJ2-3
v_gene: TRBV11-2
d_gene: TRBD2
abundance: many
CDR3aa: CASSLLAGSTDTQYF
CDR3nt: TGTGCCAGCAGCTTATTAGCGGGGAGCACAGATACGCAGTATTTT

j_gene: TRBJ1-5
v_gene: TRBV10-3
d_gene: NA
abundance: NA
CDR3aa: CAISDSRGQPQHF
CDR3nt: TGTGCCATCAGTGACTCACGGGGTCAGCCCCAGCATTTT

j_gene: TRBJ2-2
v_gene: TRBV13
d_gene: TRBD1
abundance: many
CDR3aa: CASSPRDRGYTGELFF
CDR3nt: TGTGCCAGCAGCCCACGGGACAGGGGATACACCGGGGAGCTGTTTTTT

j_gene: TRBJ2-7
v_gene: TRBV29-1
d_gene: TRBD2
abundance: NA
CDR3aa: CSVVGTRPYKQYF
CDR3nt: TGCAGCGTTGTCGGGACTAGACCCTACAAGCAGTACTTC

j_gene: TRBJ2-2
v_gene: TRBV5-5
d_gene: NA
abundance: NA
CDR3aa: CASSLWLAPLSTGELFF
CDR3nt: TGTGCCAGCAGCTTGTGGCTGGCCCCCCTGAGCACCGGGGAGCTGTTTTTT

j_gene: TRBJ2-3
v_gene: TRBV15
d_gene: NA
abundance: NA
CDR3aa: CTTSGDQRSTDTQYF
CDR3nt: TGTACCACCAGCGGAGATCAACGGAGCACAGATACGCAGTATTTT

j_gene: TRBJ2-1
v_gene: TRBV4-3
d_gene: TRBD2
abundance: NA
CDR3aa: CPSSQVVSGIPGEQFF
CDR3nt: TGCCCCAGCAGCCAAGTAGTTAGCGGGATTCCGGGTGAGCAGTTCTTC

j_gene: TRBJ1-1
v_gene: TRBV6-5
d_gene: TRBD1
abundance: once
CDR3aa: CASCRAQGTASEAFF
CDR3nt: TGTGCCAGCTGTCGGGCACAGGGGACGGCCTCTGAAGCTTTCTTT

j_gene: TRBJ2-3
v_gene: TRBV25-1
d_gene: NA
abundance: NA
CDR3aa: CASSARGGRGTDTQYF
CDR3nt: TGTGCCAGCAGTGCCCGTGGGGGAAGAGGCACAGATACGCAGTATTTT

j_gene: TRBJ2-1
v_gene: TRBV20-1
d_gene: NA
abundance: NA
CDR3aa: CSARTGRGSYNEQFF
CDR3nt: TGTAGTGCTAGAACCGGCAGGGGCTCCTACAATGAGCAGTTCTTC

j_gene: TRBJ2-7
v_gene: TRBV29-1
d_gene: TRBD2
abundance: many
CDR3aa: CSVREEVGYEQYF
CDR3nt: TGCAGCGTGCGGGAGGAGGTGGGCTACGAGCAGTACTTC

j_gene: TRBJ1-5
v_gene: TRBV28
d_gene: TRBD1
abundance: NA
CDR3aa: CASSLVNRGPDQPQHF
CDR3nt: TGTGCCAGCAGTTTAGTGAACAGGGGTCCAGATCAGCCCCAGCATTTT

j_gene: TRBJ2-1
v_gene: TRBV4-1
d_gene: TRBD2
abundance: many
CDR3aa: CASSQDWTSGRREQFF
CDR3nt: TGCGCCAGCAGCCAAGATTGGACTAGCGGGAGACGTGAGCAGTTCTTC